The rows below give T cell receptor beta chains drawn from one sample of a study of monozygotic twins with inflammatory bowel disease. One entry per CDR3 protein, without DNA, is what TCRdb gives after re-calling the 5' RACE reads. This sample's table has fewer than 450,000 distinct CDR3 sequences. The sample was blood. The source of these receptors is a human donor with ulcerative colitis or Crohn's disease, or a healthy co-twin of an affected twin (not recorded which). Each CDR3 is given with its conserved first and last residue. Fields, in order: V gene, J gene, CDR3 protein.

TRBV4-2	TRBJ2-7	CASSQANLPGTTPYEQYF
TRBV7-9	TRBJ2-4	CASSPRQGRKGYIQYF
TRBV5-1	TRBJ2-1	CASSTYARYQFF
TRBV7-9	TRBJ2-7	CASSSPLQGFEQYF
TRBV10-3	TRBJ2-7	CAISEIVNPTYEQYF
TRBV12-3/TRBV12-4	TRBJ1-1	CASSWGPTGNTEAFF
TRBV20-1	TRBJ2-4	CSASRPGTGILAKNIQYF
TRBV18	TRBJ2-2	CATKEQDPGELFF
TRBV15	TRBJ2-7	CATSRDLFGGQPYEQYF
TRBV5-1	TRBJ2-1	CASRRTGDEQFF
TRBV5-1	TRBJ1-2	CASSPGTGECGYTF
TRBV5-6	TRBJ1-2	CASSSPGQGDYGYTF
TRBV12-3/TRBV12-4	TRBJ1-5	CASQTTGGSNQPQHF
TRBV28	TRBJ2-5	CASSDSAQETQYF
TRBV11-2	TRBJ2-5	CASSLFQVETGTQYF
TRBV27	TRBJ1-4	CASSLSGTDYEKLFF
TRBV7-2	TRBJ2-3	CASSLWRSTDTQYF
TRBV11-2	TRBJ2-5	CASSQTGAQYF
TRBV7-8	TRBJ2-2	CASSLAIGTGGRNTGELFF
TRBV14	TRBJ2-7	CASSRVERGGEQYF
TRBV15	TRBJ2-3	CATSSGGAGDTQYF
TRBV4-1	TRBJ2-5	CASSQESSGGARYKTQYF
TRBV7-2	TRBJ1-4	CASSLAVPNEKLFF
TRBV12-3/TRBV12-4	TRBJ2-7	CASSSGGRTYEQYF
TRBV29-1	TRBJ1-2	CSVTATFNNYGYTF
TRBV7-3	TRBJ2-3	CASSLNPMGTDTQYF
TRBV12-3/TRBV12-4	TRBJ2-3	CASSLGQTPTDTQYF
TRBV5-1	TRBJ2-3	CASSTGQSTDTQYF
TRBV20-1	TRBJ2-3	CSGGRADTQYF
TRBV9	TRBJ1-4	CASSPHTGLTTNEKLFF
TRBV7-9	TRBJ2-5	CASSLFGTGVETQYF
TRBV5-1	TRBJ2-5	CASSSLQERGQAGQETQYF
TRBV12-5	TRBJ2-1	CASGQGQTFYNEQFF
TRBV27	TRBJ2-7	CASSLAGTGAYEQYF
TRBV3-1	TRBJ1-1	CASSRRPSKNTEAFF
TRBV27	TRBJ1-5	CASSPGGIQPQHF
TRBV7-2	TRBJ1-5	CASSFGQGAGQPQHF
TRBV5-5	TRBJ2-3	CASSFKGRVDTQYF
TRBV4-3	TRBJ2-2	CASSPTTVGELFF
TRBV5-1	TRBJ2-7	CASSQGTESSYEQYF
TRBV7-3	TRBJ2-3	CASSLKAGGLGDTQYF
TRBV12-3/TRBV12-4	TRBJ1-1	CASSSRVDTEAFF
TRBV27	TRBJ2-7	CASSYRQGGPYEQYF
TRBV20-1	TRBJ1-1	CRVAGGNTEAFF
TRBV4-3	TRBJ2-3	CASSQVAGRVLRPDTQYF